The 8 T cell receptor beta chains listed next were all sequenced from one sample in a study of human T cells and chemical hapten exposure. TCRdb fed the RACE reads into MiXCR, producing one record per CDR3 protein. Of about 80,000 distinct CDR3 sequences listed, 11% to 15% were seen once; the top ten hold 3.5% to 6%. Specified time point: pre-sensitization, week 0. Treatment described: therapeutic diphenylcyclopropenone sensitization with weekly scalp DPC. The sample in question was whole blood, obtained in connection with sensitization to the hapten diphenylcyclopropenone (DPC). All receptors derive from a woman aged 50 to 60 with alopecia areata. Some clones in this sample may be carry-over from other donors' samples.

This clonotype was seen a handful of times. This rearrangement joins TRBV5-6 to TRBJ1-6; maybe TRBD1 (5 bases). Trimming removed 4 bases from V and 8 bases from J, with 13 bases in between. CDR3 length equals 14 residues. The V gene's germline CDR1 is SGHDT and CDR2 YYEEEE. The CDR3 DNA sequence: TGTGCCAGCAGCGCCGCAGGGTCACATTCACCCCTCCACTTT. It translates to CASSAAGSHSPLHF.

V and J are TRBV28 and TRBJ1-1; D is possibly TRBD1 (5 bases). V was shortened by 4 bases and J by 8 bases, with 8 bases between the two germline ends. The CDR3 is 11 residues long. The germline V gene has CDR1 MDHEN and CDR2 SYDVKM. DNA for the CDR3: TGTGCCAGCAGTTGGGGGATAGAAGCTTTCTTT. Protein product: CASSWGIEAFF.

V is TRBV12-3 or TRBV12-4 and J is TRBJ2-5, with a tentative D call TRBD1 (6 bases). The CDR3 is made up of 15 amino acids. V lost 4 bases and J 5 bases, leaving 17 bases between the germline ends. CDR3 in amino acids: CASSSPLGAVETQYF. The CDR3 region has the DNA TGTGCCAGCAGTTCCCCGCTGGGGGCGGTGGAGACCCAGTACTTC.

This clonotype was detected a few times. V is TRBV7-2 and J is TRBJ1-5; D is unresolved. The germline gives CDR1 SGHTA, CDR2 FQGNSA. V dropped 1 base and J dropped 5 bases, with 6 bases sitting between them. CDR3 length: 13 residues. The DNA for the CDR3 is TGTGCCAGCAGCTTAGTCTCAGATCAGCCCCAGCATTTT. It translates to CASSLVSDQPQHF.

The chain recombines TRBV20-1 with TRBJ1-2; D is undetermined. Germline CDR1 is DFQATT and CDR2 is SNEGSKA (reference sequence). The length of the CDR3 is 11 residues. The V end lost 6 bases, the J end lost 4 bases, and 9 bases lay between the germline ends. In DNA form, the CDR3 reads TGCAGTGCCCCCGTTGGCTATGGCTACACCTTC. It codes for CSAPVGYGYTF.

V gene TRBV7-9 combines with J gene TRBJ2-1; D not resolved. Germline CDR1 reads SEHNR; CDR2 reads FQNEAQ (reference sequence). The CDR3 runs to 11 residues. V dropped 0 bases and J dropped 9 bases, with 3 bases sitting between them. The CDR3 sequence: CASSLASEQFF. The CDR3 DNA follows: TGTGCCAGCAGCTTAGCCAGTGAGCAGTTCTTC.

This clonotype has ten or more counts. The chain recombines TRBV11-2 with TRBJ2-7, with 7 bases identical to TRBD2. CDR1 SGHAT and CDR2 FQNNGV come from the germline V gene. The CDR3 spans 12 residues. Trimming took 4 bases from V and 4 from J; bases not matched to a gene: 1. As DNA, the CDR3 is TGTGCCAGCAGCTCTAGCGGTTACGAGCAGTACTTC. Its translation: CASSSSGYEQYF.

Only a few counts were recorded for this clonotype. The V call is TRBV29-1, the J call TRBJ2-2; D gene ambiguous. The V gene lost 4 bases and the J gene lost 2 bases, with 5 bases spanning the gap. From germline, CDR1 is SQVTM and CDR2 ANQGSEA. This CDR3 is 12 amino acids long. The CDR3 loop reads CSVGPNTGELFF. The CDR3 DNA reads TGCAGCGTTGGACCCAACACCGGGGAGCTGTTTTTT.